This T cell receptor (beta chain) was captured in a study of cytomegalovirus exposure and HLA in healthy donors. Assay: immunoSEQ multiplex PCR; the TCRdb copy retains only in-frame clones and omits some. The sample includes about 72,000 clones, roughly 92% of them seen just once. Study-wide results and caveats: Later, an analysis found that TCR clusters from the first cohort tended to co-occur in the 95 to 150 validation repertoires. The study listed 164 cytomegalovirus-associated TCR beta chains.

The sample holds one count of this clone. No antigen is known for it. CDR3 size: 17 residues. Trimming removed 0 bases at V and 3 bases at J, with 18 bases between. In germline, CDR1 is GTSNPN, CDR2 SVGIG (reference sequence). The V and J genes are TRBV30 and TRBJ1-5; D ambiguous. The material sequenced was PBMCs. This receptor was taken from a young woman in good health and CMV-seropositive. CDR3 nucleotides: TGTGCCTGGAGTGTATCCCCGACGGGAGAACACAATCAGCCCCAGCATTTT. Protein: CAWSVSPTGEHNQPQHF.